The 10 T cell receptor beta chains in this list originate from one sample, sequenced in a study of spatial heterogeneity in lung cancer. Specified time point: sample taken at primary tumor resection. Study-level points and caveats: Higher tumor mutation counts went along with higher counts of expanded intratumoral alpha and beta TCRs.

TCRdb redid the calling of the 5' RACE reads with MiXCR, one entry per CDR3 protein. The sample contains 6,500 to 9,500 distinct CDR3 sequences, 9.5% to 15% of which appear only once. These receptors lack a known antigen. The starting material was lung tumor tissue, obtained at surgery. These receptors were collected from a male donor with early-stage non-small cell lung cancer.

This clonotype was seen at least ten times. Being off target in a library aimed at alpha chains, this beta chain has a size of little meaning. The V call is TRBV11-1, the J call TRBJ2-2; TRBD2 matches 12 bases. This CDR3 comprises 13 residues. The germline V gene has CDR1 SGHAT and CDR2 FQDESV (reference sequence). The J segment lost 7 bases and the V segment lost 11 bases, leaving 5 bases of the junction unmatched. The CDR3 sequence is CASRLAGDGELFF. The CDR3 bases are TGTGCCTCCAGACTAGCGGGAGACGGGGAGCTGTTTTTT.

By sample fraction, this clonotype is medium-sized. Because the library targeted alpha chains, this beta chain is an off-target read whose size means little. This chain joins TRBV20-1 and TRBJ2-5, with D tentatively TRBD2 (5 bases). Germline CDR1 and CDR2: DFQATT and SNEGSKA (reference sequence). Trimming removed 6 bases from V and 4 bases from J, with 15 bases in between. The CDR3 runs 13 residues. The CDR3 DNA follows: TGCAGTGCCCTAAAAATAGGGAGAGAGACCCAGTACTTC. The encoded protein is CSALKIGRETQYF.

This clonotype was counted once. This beta chain is an unintended read in a library built for alpha chains; its size means little. V is TRBV3-1 and J is TRBJ2-1; D is uncertain. The CDR3 loop spans 11 amino acids. The V end lost 5 bases, the J end lost 5 bases, and 4 bases lay between the germline ends. Germline V gene lookup returns CDR1 LGHDT and CDR2 YNNKEL (reference sequence). DNA of the CDR3: TGTGCCAGCAGCACAAACAATGAGCAGTTCTTC. Amino acid sequence: CASSTNNEQFF.

Within the sample, this clonotype is medium-sized. In a library made to pick up alpha chains, this beta chain is a stray read with a size that means little. The chain joins TRBV6-5 to TRBJ1-2, with a tentative D call TRBD1 (5 bases). The germline gives CDR1 MNHEY, CDR2 SVGAGI. This CDR3 is built from 14 residues. V lost 2 bases, J lost 4 bases, and 11 bases lay in between. CDR3 loop: CASSYHRRPYGYTF. CDR3 in DNA: TGTGCCAGCAGTTACCACAGGCGGCCCTATGGCTACACCTTC.

This clonotype was counted ten times or more. This beta chain is off target for a library built for alpha chains, so its abundance means little. For the CDR3, the DNA is TGCAGTGCAAGGACAGGCCCCAATTACAATGAGCAGTTCTTC. Protein sequence: CSARTGPNYNEQFF. The V call is TRBV20-1, the J call TRBJ2-1, with 7 bases matching TRBD1. Germline values: CDR1 DFQATT, CDR2 SNEGSKA (reference sequence). V lost 6 bases and J lost 4; bases outside the gene matches: 9. CDR3 length equals 14 residues.

In its sample, this clonotype is medium-sized. This beta chain came through as a stray read in a library set up for alpha chains, and its size says little. J is TRBJ2-1 and V is TRBV4-3; 11 bases match TRBD2. The CDR3 covers 15 residues. J was trimmed by 8 bases and V by 4 bases; bases with no gene match: 7. The V gene's germline CDR1 is LGHNA and CDR2 YSLEER. The DNA for the CDR3 is TGCGCCAGCAGCCTATCAGGGACTAGCGGCCATGAGCAGTTCTTC. Translation: CASSLSGTSGHEQFF.

In this sample, this clonotype turned up many times. This beta chain lies outside the target of a library built for alpha chains; its clone size means little. The V and J genes are TRBV28 and TRBJ2-7; TRBD2 might be the D (6 bases). Germline assignment: CDR1 MDHEN and CDR2 SYDVKM. The V end lost 3 bases, the J end lost 3 bases, and 12 bases lay between the germline ends. The CDR3 is 14 residues long. CDR3 bases: TGTGCCAGCAGTTTCCCGGGACTGATCTACGAGCAGTACTTC. Translating it yields CASSFPGLIYEQYF.

This clonotype qualifies as medium-sized. This beta chain appears as a stray read in a library generated for alpha chains; its size is not informative. V and J are TRBV6-1 and TRBJ1-2, with TRBD1 matching over 7 bases. Germline-derived CDR1 and CDR2 are MNHNS and SASEGT. The CDR3 totals 17 residues. V was clipped by 5 bases and J by 0 bases; unmatched bases: 12. CDR3 in amino acids: CASSPRQGRGANYGYTF. The CDR3, as DNA: TGTGCCAGCAGTCCCCGACAGGGAAGGGGAGCTAACTATGGCTACACCTTC.

This clonotype came up a few times. The library was prepared for alpha chains; this beta chain is a stray read, so its frequency means little. The chain employs TRBV6-1 and TRBJ1-6, with 7 bases lining up with TRBD1. The germline V gene has CDR1 MNHNS and CDR2 SASEGT. The CDR3 loop spans 14 amino acids. Trimming at V came to 7 bases and at J to 7 bases, leaving 7 bases not matched to a gene. The chain's CDR3 is CASTQDRKNSPLHF. The CDR3 DNA reads TGTGCCAGCACCCAGGACAGGAAGAATTCACCCCTCCACTTT.

About this clonotype itself: This beta chain lies outside the target of a library built for alpha chains; its clone size means little. The chain employs TRBV6-1 and TRBJ1-6; no reliable D call. The CDR3 extends over 14 amino acids. Germline CDR1 and CDR2: MNHNS and SASEGT. V lost 2 bases and J lost 10, with 12 bases in between. As DNA, the CDR3 is TGTGCCAGCAGTGAACAGACTTTGTACTCACCCCTCCACTTT. This encodes CASSEQTLYSPLHF.